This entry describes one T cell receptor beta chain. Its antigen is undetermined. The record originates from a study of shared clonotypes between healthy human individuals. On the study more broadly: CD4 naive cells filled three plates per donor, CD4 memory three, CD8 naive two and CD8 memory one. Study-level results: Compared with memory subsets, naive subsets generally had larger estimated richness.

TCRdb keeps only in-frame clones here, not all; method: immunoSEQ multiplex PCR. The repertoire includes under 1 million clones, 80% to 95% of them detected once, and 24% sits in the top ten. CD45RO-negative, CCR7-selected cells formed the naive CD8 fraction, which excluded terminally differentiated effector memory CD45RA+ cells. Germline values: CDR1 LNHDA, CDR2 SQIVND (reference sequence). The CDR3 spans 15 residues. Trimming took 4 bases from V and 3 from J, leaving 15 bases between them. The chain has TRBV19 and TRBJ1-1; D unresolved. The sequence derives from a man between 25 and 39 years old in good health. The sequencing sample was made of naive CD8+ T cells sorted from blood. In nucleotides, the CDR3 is TGTGCCAGTAGTAGCCTGCGAGGTTACCACACTGAAGCTTTCTTT. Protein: CASSSLRGYHTEAFF.